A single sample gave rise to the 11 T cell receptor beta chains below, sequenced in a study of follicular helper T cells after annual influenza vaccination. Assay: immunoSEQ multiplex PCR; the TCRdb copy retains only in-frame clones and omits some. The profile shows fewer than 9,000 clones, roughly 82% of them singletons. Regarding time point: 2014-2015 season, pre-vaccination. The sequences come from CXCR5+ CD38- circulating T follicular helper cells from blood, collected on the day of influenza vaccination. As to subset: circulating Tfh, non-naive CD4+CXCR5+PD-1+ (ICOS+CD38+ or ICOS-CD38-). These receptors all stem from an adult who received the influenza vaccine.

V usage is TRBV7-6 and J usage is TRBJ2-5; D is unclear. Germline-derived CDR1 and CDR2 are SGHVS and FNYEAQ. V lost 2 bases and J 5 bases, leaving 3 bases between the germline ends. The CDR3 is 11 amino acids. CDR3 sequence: CASSLYETQYF. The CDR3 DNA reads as TGTGCCAGCAGCTTATATGAGACCCAGTACTTC.

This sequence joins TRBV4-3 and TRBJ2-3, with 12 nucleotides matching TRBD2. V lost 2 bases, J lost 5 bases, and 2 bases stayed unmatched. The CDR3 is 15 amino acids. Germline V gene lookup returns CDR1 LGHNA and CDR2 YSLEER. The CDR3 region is CASSQLAGGEDTQYF. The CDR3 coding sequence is TGCGCCAGCAGCCAACTAGCGGGGGGGGAAGATACGCAGTATTTT.

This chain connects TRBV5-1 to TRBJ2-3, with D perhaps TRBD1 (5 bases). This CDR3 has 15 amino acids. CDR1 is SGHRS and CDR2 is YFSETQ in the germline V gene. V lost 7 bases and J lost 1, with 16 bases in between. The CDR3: CASHDSPMGTDTQYF. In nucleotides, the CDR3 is TGCGCCAGCCACGACAGTCCCATGGGCACAGATACGCAGTATTTT. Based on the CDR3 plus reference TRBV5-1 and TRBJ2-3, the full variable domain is KAGVTQTPRYLIKTRGQQVTLSCSPISGHRSVSWYQQTPGQGLQFLFEYFSETQRNKGNFPGRFSGRQFSNSRSEMNVSTLELGDSALYLCASHDSPMGTDTQYFGPGTRLTVL.

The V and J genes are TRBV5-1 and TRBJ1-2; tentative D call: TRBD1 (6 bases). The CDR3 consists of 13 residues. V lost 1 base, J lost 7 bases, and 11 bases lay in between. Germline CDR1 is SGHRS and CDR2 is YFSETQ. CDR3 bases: TGCGCCAGCAGCTTGATGGGGGCCAGTGGCTACACCTTC. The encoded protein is CASSLMGASGYTF.

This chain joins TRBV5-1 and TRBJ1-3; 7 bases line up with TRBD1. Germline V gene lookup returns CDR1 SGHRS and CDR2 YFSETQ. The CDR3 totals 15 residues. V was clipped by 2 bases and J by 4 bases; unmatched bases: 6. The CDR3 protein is CASSLTGQAGNTIYF. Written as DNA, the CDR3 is TGCGCCAGCAGCTTAACAGGACAGGCAGGAAACACCATATATTTT.

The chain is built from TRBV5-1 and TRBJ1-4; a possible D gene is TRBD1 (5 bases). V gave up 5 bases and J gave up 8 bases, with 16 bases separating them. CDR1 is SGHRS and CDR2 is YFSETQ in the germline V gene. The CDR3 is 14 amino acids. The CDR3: CASSPRGAGEKLFF. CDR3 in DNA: TGCGCCAGCAGTCCCCGGGGCGCAGGGGAAAAACTGTTTTTT.

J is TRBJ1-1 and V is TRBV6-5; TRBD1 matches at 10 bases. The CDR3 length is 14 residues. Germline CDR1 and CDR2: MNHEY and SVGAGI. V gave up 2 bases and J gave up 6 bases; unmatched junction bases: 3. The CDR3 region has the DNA TGTGCCAGCAGTTACCAAGGGACAGGGGCTGAAGCTTTCTTT. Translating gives CASSYQGTGAEAFF.

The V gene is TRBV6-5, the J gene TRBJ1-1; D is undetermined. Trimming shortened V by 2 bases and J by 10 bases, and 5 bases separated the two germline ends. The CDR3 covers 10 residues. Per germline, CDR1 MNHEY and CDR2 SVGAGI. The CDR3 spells CASSYPGAFF. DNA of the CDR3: TGTGCCAGCAGTTACCCGGGAGCTTTCTTT.

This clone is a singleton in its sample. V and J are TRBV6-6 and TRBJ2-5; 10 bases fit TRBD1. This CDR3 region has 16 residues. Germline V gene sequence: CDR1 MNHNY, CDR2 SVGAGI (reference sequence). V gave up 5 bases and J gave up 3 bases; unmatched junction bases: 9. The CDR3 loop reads CASSPPGTGAKETQYF. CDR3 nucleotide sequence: TGTGCCAGCAGTCCGCCCGGGACAGGGGCCAAAGAGACCCAGTACTTC.

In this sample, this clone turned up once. For the CDR3, the DNA is TGTGCCAGCTCACCAGCGCGAAACCAAGAGACCCAGTACTTC. Its protein product is CASSPARNQETQYF. The rearrangement links TRBV18 to TRBJ2-5; D gene uncertain. This CDR3 spans 14 amino acids. The germline CDR1 and CDR2 sequences are KGHSH and LQKENI. The V end lost 2 bases, the J end lost 0 bases, and 7 bases lay between the germline ends. Full variable domain (rest looked up from reference TRBV18 and TRBJ2-5): NAGVMQNPRHLVRRRGQEARLRCSPMKGHSHVYWYRQLPEEGLKFMVYLQKENIIDESGMPKERFSAEFPKEGPSILRIQQVVRGDSAAYFCASSPARNQETQYFGPGTRLLVL.

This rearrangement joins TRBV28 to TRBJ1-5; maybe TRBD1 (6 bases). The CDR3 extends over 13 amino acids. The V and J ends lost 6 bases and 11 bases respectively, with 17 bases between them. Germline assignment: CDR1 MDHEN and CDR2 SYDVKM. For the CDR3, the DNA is TGTGCCAGCAGGCTAGGGGGGGCACAAGCCCAGCATTTT. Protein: CASRLGGAQAQHF.